This T cell receptor (beta chain) came from a study of T cells after yellow fever vaccination. V was cut by 4 bases and J by 8 bases, with 12 bases left in between. CDR1 KGHDR and CDR2 SFDVKD come from the germline V gene. CDR3 length equals 13 residues. In TCRdb, the 5' RACE reads were re-called with MiXCR into one record per CDR3 protein. The table shows 600,000 to 750,000 distinct CDR3 sequences, with about 12% occurring only once. There are many counts of this clonotype. The sequence was obtained from a man aged 25 to 40 who received the YFV17D yellow fever vaccine. The starting material was PBMCs, obtained on the day of the yellow fever booster vaccination. The chain employs TRBV24-1 and TRBJ2-3, with D maybe TRBD2 (5 bases). Written as DNA, the CDR3 is TGTGCCACCAGTGACCCAGGAGGTAGTACGCAGTATTTT. Its translation is CATSDPGGSTQYF.